This T cell receptor (beta chain) was retrieved from a study of radiotherapy plus CTLA-4 blockade in lung cancer. The germline V and J ends were trimmed by 3 bases and 1 base, with 9 bases remaining between them. CDR3 size: 14 residues. Germline V gives CDR1 LNHDA, CDR2 SQIVND (reference sequence). On this clone: This same CDR3 is encoded by further DNA sequences in the sample.

The method was immunoSEQ multiplex PCR; TCRdb's version includes in-frame clones alone and lacks a portion of them. The sample records more than 90,000 clones, approximately 86% being singletons. The specimen comprised peripheral blood, sampled from a patient treated with radiotherapy plus ipilimumab. The TCR was taken from a human donor with non-small cell lung cancer that progressed on radiotherapy plus ipilimumab. The V gene is TRBV19, the J gene TRBJ1-1, with D unclear. The CDR3 DNA sequence: TGTGCCAGTAGTATTTTGGGTTCGAACACTGAAGCTTTCTTT. Translated, it gives CASSILGSNTEAFF.